This T cell receptor beta chain stems from a study of CXCR3-negative and CXCR3-positive naive CD8 T cells. In preparing the TRB cDNA libraries, 5' RACE with UMI labels was used. TCRdb reprocessed the 5' RACE reads, with one entry per CDR3 protein and no DNA. The sample totals about 130,000 distinct CDR3 sequences; its top ten clones hold 0.29%. The CDR3 consists of 16 residues. Germline V CDR1 and CDR2: MNHEY, SVGAGI. The V call is TRBV6-5, the J call TRBJ1-2; TCRdb's D call, TRBD1, is unchecked because there is no DNA. The sequenced material came from naive CXCR3- CD8+ T cells from blood. As for subset: CD45RO-CCR7+CD27+CD95- naive CD8+ T cells lacking CXCR3 (TNR3-). The receptor comes from a human donor in good health. Some clones in this sample may be carry-over from other donors' samples. The CDR3 spells CASSYLGQETNYGYTF.